This T cell receptor beta chain was sequenced during a study of OX40 agonist ivuxolimab in advanced cancers. For the study at large: Treatment of patients was with ivuxolimab, an agonistic anti-OX40 (CD134) antibody.

Blood draws occurred at baseline, cycle 4 day 1, and cycle 7 day 1. Sequenced by immunoSEQ multiplex PCR; TCRdb stores in-frame clones only, minus some. The sample gives 57,000 or so clones, around 86% of which show up once; under 3% is in the top ten. The CDR3 contains 14 residues. Germline CDR1 SGDLS, CDR2 YYNGEE. Trimming at V came to 7 bases and at J to 5 bases, leaving 6 bases not matched to a gene. This clone was picked up a small number of times. The V and J genes are TRBV9 and TRBJ2-1; 10 bases map to TRBD2. The material sequenced was CD4+ or CD8+ T cells sorted from blood, taken in a trial of the OX40 agonist ivuxolimab. The source is an adult with an advanced solid tumor such as melanoma, head and neck, liver or kidney cancer. Here the CDR3 DNA reads TGTGCCAGCCGAGCTAGCGGGGGCCACAATGAGCAGTTCTTC. This gives the protein CASRASGGHNEQFF.